The entry below gives a single T cell receptor beta chain sequence along with its context. Authors' data handling: Nucleated cell counts were estimated from reference gene primer amplification. The method was immunoSEQ multiplex PCR; TCRdb's version includes in-frame clones alone and lacks a portion of them. D and trimming were read from the DNA, whereas the V and J calls and clone size are those reported in that table. The sample contains 210,000 or so clones, 80% to 90% of which appear only once. The sample originates from a study of blood T cell repertoires in COVID-19. Study-level background: The origin of the acute and convalescent COVID-19 samples was the United States, Italy and Spain. In each case, the material was cDNA or gDNA derived from T cells, B-cell-depleted T cells, or PBMCs.

Germline-derived CDR1 and CDR2 are SGHVS and FQNEAQ. Trimming shortened V by 1 base and J by 6 bases, and 12 bases separated the two germline ends. The CDR3 is 14 amino acids. What was sequenced was peripheral blood. The chain employs TRBV7-8 and TRBJ1-2, with a weak D call TRBD1 (6 bases). This clonotype was obtained from a young man with active or convalescent COVID-19. In DNA form, the CDR3 reads TGTGCCAGCAGCTTAGATCAGGGACATGATGGCTACACCTTC. Encoded protein: CASSLDQGHDGYTF.